These T cell receptor beta chains were read from a single sample in a study of brain T cells in children with intractable seizures. Profiling relied on immunoSEQ multiplex PCR, and the TCRdb table lists in-frame clones only, not all of them. The data hold around 340,000 clones, with about 93% observed a single time. The sample consisted of peripheral blood, taken approximately 5 months after surgery. All receptors come from a boy in the first two years of life with tuberous sclerosis and intractable seizures. The CDR3 runs from the conserved cysteine through the conserved F or W. D genes are given only for firm matches. The size entry is marked missing in some rows and otherwise reads once, few, many or a size class.

d_call,cdr3_length,clone_size,j_call,v_call,cdr3_nt,cdr3_aa
.,14,.,TRBJ1-5,TRBV19,TGTGCCAGCTCAGAACAGGGAGATAATCAGCCCCAGCATTTT,CASSEQGDNQPQHF
.,14,.,TRBJ1-4,TRBV6-5,TGTGCCAGCAGCCATACAGGAGCTAATGAAAAACTGTTTTTT,CASSHTGANEKLFF
.,13,.,TRBJ2-1,TRBV19,TGTGCCAGTAGTATGCTGGATTACAATGAGCAGTTCTTC,CASSMLDYNEQFF
.,13,.,TRBJ2-3,TRBV3-1/TRBV3-2,TGTGCCAGCAGCCAGATGCCGGCTGATACGCAGTATTTT,CASSQMPADTQYF
.,12,.,TRBJ2-1,TRBV6-5,TGTGCCAGCAGTAACCGAAACAATGAGCAGTTCTTC,CASSNRNNEQFF
.,14,.,TRBJ1-5,TRBV2,TGTGCCAGCGGGGGCAGATTACTCAATCAGCCCCAGCATTTT,CASGGRLLNQPQHF
.,11,.,TRBJ1-4,TRBV24-1,TGTGCCACCACAAACAGGGCCCAACTGTTTTTT,CATTNRAQLFF
TRBD2,15,.,TRBJ2-1,TRBV13,TGTGCCAGCAGCTTAAGGCCTAGCGGTGCCAATGAGCAGTTCTTC,CASSLRPSGANEQFF
.,11,.,TRBJ2-5,TRBV15,TGTGCCACCAGCGCCGTTGAGACCCAGTACTTC,CATSAVETQYF
.,14,.,TRBJ1-4,TRBV24-1,TGTGCCACCAGTGTACGGGAGATGAATGAAAAACTGTTTTTT,CATSVREMNEKLFF
TRBD2,17,.,TRBJ2-5,TRBV13,TGTGCCAGCAGCCAAAATCGCGGGGGGCTGGGGCAAGAGACCCAGTACTTC,CASSQNRGGLGQETQYF
TRBD1,13,.,TRBJ1-3,TRBV5-5,TGTGCCAGCAGCTCGGACAGGGGTAACACCATATATTTT,CASSSDRGNTIYF
TRBD1,18,.,TRBJ1-1,TRBV29-1,TGCAGCGTTGCCGCCCCATCGGACAGGGGCCGGGGAAACACTGAAGCTTTCTTT,CSVAAPSDRGRGNTEAFF
TRBD2,15,.,TRBJ2-7,TRBV4-1,TGCGCCAGCAGCCAAGGAGCGGGATTGACCTACGAGCAGTACTTC,CASSQGAGLTYEQYF
.,13,.,TRBJ1-2,TRBV27,TGTGCCAGCAGTTTGTCGGGGGTCTATGGCTACACCTTC,CASSLSGVYGYTF
.,14,.,TRBJ2-1,TRBV30,TGTGCCTGGAGCCCGGGGATGGGCGGGCAAGAGCAGTTCTTC,CAWSPGMGGQEQFF
TRBD1,14,.,TRBJ2-2,TRBV5-1,TGCGCCAGCACCCGGGACAGGAACACCGGGGAGCTGTTTTTT,CASTRDRNTGELFF
.,16,.,TRBJ2-1,TRBV6-6,TGTGCCCTCATACCACCCCCCGGGACCCCTAATCTCGGGCAGTTCTTC,CALIPPPGTPNLGQFF
TRBD1,15,.,TRBJ2-7,TRBV11-3,TGTGCCAGCAGCTCAGGGACAGGACACTCCTACGAGCAGTACTTC,CASSSGTGHSYEQYF
.,13,few,TRBJ1-1,TRBV29-1,TGCAGCGTCCACCTTTGGGGGGCCACTGAAGCTTTCTTT,CSVHLWGATEAFF
TRBD1,15,.,TRBJ2-5,TRBV6-5,TGTGCCAGCAGTATAGGGGACAGGGGGCTCGAGACCCAGTACTTC,CASSIGDRGLETQYF
TRBD2,17,.,TRBJ2-1,TRBV7-3,TGTGCCAGCACCCCATTTCCAACTAGCGGGGGACGGAATGAGCAGTTCTTC,CASTPFPTSGGRNEQFF
.,13,.,TRBJ2-7,TRBV7-6,TGTGCCAGCAGCTTAGTGGCCTCCCGGGAGCAGTACTTC,CASSLVASREQYF
.,12,.,TRBJ2-7,TRBV5-1,TGCGCCAGCAGCTTGGGGACTTACGAGCAGTACTTC,CASSLGTYEQYF
.,12,.,TRBJ2-5,TRBV5-1,TGCGCCAGCACAGAGATAGGAGAGACCCAGTACTTC,CASTEIGETQYF
TRBD1,16,once,TRBJ1-4,TRBV4-1,TGCGCCAGCAGCCCCCACGTAGGACAGGGTAGGGAAAAACTGTTTTTT,CASSPHVGQGREKLFF
.,13,.,TRBJ2-7,TRBV7-4,TGTGCCAGCAGCTTAGAACAGCGCTACGAGCAGTACTTC,CASSLEQRYEQYF
.,16,.,TRBJ2-7,TRBV5-6,TGTGCCAGCAGCTTCGCTAGGATGACCCGAGCCTACGAGCAGTACTTC,CASSFARMTRAYEQYF
.,12,once,TRBJ2-7,TRBV28,TGTGCCAGCAGTCCCCTGTCGGACGAGCAGTACTTC,CASSPLSDEQYF
.,16,.,TRBJ1-1,TRBV6-5,TGTGCCAGCAGTTCCGTTCGGGGGGTCTTGGGGACTGAAGCTTTCTTT,CASSSVRGVLGTEAFF
.,13,.,TRBJ2-7,TRBV5-3,TGTGCCAGAAGCTTTATCAGCTCCTACGAGCAGTACTTC,CARSFISSYEQYF
TRBD1,13,.,TRBJ1-4,TRBV25-1,TGTGCCAGATTGTATTGGGACAGCCGCCCAAGGTTTTTT,CARLYWDSRPRFF
.,13,.,TRBJ1-6,TRBV19,TGTGCCAGTAGTATGGTTCGGGAAACACCCCTCCACTTT,CASSMVRETPLHF
.,16,.,TRBJ1-1,TRBV29-1,TGCAGCGTTGAAGAAATGGGGTCAGTGATGAACACTGAAGCTTTCTTT,CSVEEMGSVMNTEAFF
.,17,.,TRBJ2-3,TRBV9,TGTGCCAGCAACGATGGACGGCTGGGTTCTAGCACAGATACGCAGTATTTT,CASNDGRLGSSTDTQYF
.,17,.,TRBJ1-4,TRBV27,TGTGCCAGCAGTTTTGCGAGGGTCCCGGGACCTAATGAAAAACTGTTTTTT,CASSFARVPGPNEKLFF
.,15,.,TRBJ2-1,TRBV28,TGTGCCAGCAGTCTATTCCAGGGGCCCTCCAATGAGCAGTTCTTC,CASSLFQGPSNEQFF